The rows below give T cell receptor beta chains drawn from one sample of a study of Ad26.COV2.S vaccination and SARS-CoV-2 variants. Here immunoSEQ multiplex PCR was the method, and the copy in TCRdb shows in-frame clones only, minus some. The sample lists hundreds of thousands of clones; about nine tenths were seen once. The sequences come from peripheral blood, collected in a trial of Ad26.COV2.S vaccine versus placebo. The origin of the receptors is a person between 18 and 60 years old who received the Ad26.COV2.S COVID-19 vaccine or a placebo. Each CDR3 is given with its conserved first and last residue. A D gene is named only where the DNA matches it firmly. Part of the rows lack a size; the others show once, few, many or a class for expanded clones.

TRBD1 | TRBJ2-3 | NA | TRBV6-2/TRBV6-3 | TGTGCCAGCAGCCCCCCACAGGGGGTTAGCACAGATACGCAGTATTTT | CASSPPQGVSTDTQYF
NA | TRBJ1-2 | NA | TRBV3-1/TRBV3-2 | TGTGCCAGCAGCCAAGAGCGGTTGGGCGGCTACACCTTC | CASSQERLGGYTF
NA | TRBJ1-5 | NA | TRBV30 | TGTGCCTGGAGTGGCACAGGTAATCAGCCCCAGCATTTT | CAWSGTGNQPQHF
NA | TRBJ1-1 | NA | TRBV3-1/TRBV3-2 | TGTGCCAGCAGCCAAGTCCAGGACAGCCGGACTGAAGCTTTCTTT | CASSQVQDSRTEAFF
TRBD1 | TRBJ1-2 | NA | TRBV7-9 | TGTGCCAGCAGCTTCGAGATTGACAGGGGAGATGGCTACACCTTC | CASSFEIDRGDGYTF
NA | TRBJ1-3 | NA | TRBV18 | TGTGCCAGCTCACCAAACAGCTACTCTGGAAACACCATATATTTT | CASSPNSYSGNTIYF
NA | TRBJ2-7 | once | TRBV28 | TGTGCCAGCAGCGGGAATCCCTCCTACGAGCAGTACTTC | CASSGNPSYEQYF
TRBD1 | TRBJ2-7 | NA | TRBV6-5 | TGTGCCAGCAGTCCCCGGGACAGGGCCCTTTACGAGCAGTACTTC | CASSPRDRALYEQYF
NA | TRBJ1-2 | NA | TRBV10-3 | TGTGCCACCCTCTCCACGCCTAATGTAGGGCTAGGTAACTATGGCTACACCTTC | CATLSTPNVGLGNYGYTF
NA | TRBJ1-6 | NA | TRBV30 | TGTGCCTGCAACAGGGTCAATAATTCACCCCTCCACTTT | CACNRVNNSPLHF
TRBD1 | TRBJ2-1 | NA | TRBV24-1 | TGTGCCACCAGTCCGGGACAGGGATCCTACAATGAGCAGTTCTTC | CATSPGQGSYNEQFF
NA | TRBJ2-5 | NA | TRBV7-6 | TGTGCCAGCAGCTTAGTTCGTCAGACCCAAGAGACCCAGTACTTC | CASSLVRQTQETQYF
NA | TRBJ1-1 | NA | TRBV2 | TGTGCCAGCAGTGCCCCCGGGGGGGGCGCCGGGAACACTGAAGCTTTCTTT | CASSAPGGGAGNTEAFF
NA | TRBJ1-2 | NA | TRBV27 | TGTGCCAGCAGCCTACAGGGTAACTATGGCTACACCTTC | CASSLQGNYGYTF
NA | TRBJ1-5 | NA | TRBV3-1/TRBV3-2 | TGTGCCAGCAGCCAAGATTCGGGGGGCGGCAATCAGCCCCAGCATTTT | CASSQDSGGGNQPQHF
NA | TRBJ2-7 | NA | TRBV4-1 | TGCGCCAGCAGCCAAGTACCCGGGGTCTCCTACGAGCAGTACTTC | CASSQVPGVSYEQYF
TRBD1 | TRBJ2-7 | NA | TRBV9 | TGTGCCAGCAGCGTAGGGGTGACAGGGGGCTACGAGCAGTACTTC | CASSVGVTGGYEQYF
TRBD1 | TRBJ1-6 | few | TRBV5-6 | TGTGCCAGCAGCACCTGGACAGGACGGACGGGTGATTCACCCCTCCACTTT | CASSTWTGRTGDSPLHF
NA | TRBJ2-3 | NA | TRBV5-1 | TGCGCCAGCACGCTAGGGGGGTATCGGTCCACAGATACGCAGTATTTT | CASTLGGYRSTDTQYF
TRBD2 | TRBJ2-2 | NA | TRBV3-1/TRBV3-2 | TGTGCCAGCAGCCAAGGCGGGGGGGCTAACACCGGGGAGCTGTTTTTT | CASSQGGGANTGELFF
TRBD1 | TRBJ1-3 | NA | TRBV5-6 | TGTGCCAGCAGCTGGGGACAGGAGCCCAGAAACACCATATATTTT | CASSWGQEPRNTIYF
TRBD1 | TRBJ2-1 | NA | TRBV29-1 | TGCAGCGTTGTATCGGTTGGGGCAGGGGGATACAATGAGCAGTTCTTC | CSVVSVGAGGYNEQFF
TRBD1 | TRBJ1-4 | NA | TRBV18 | TGTGCCAGCTCACCACGGACAGGGGGGCGAGAAAAACTGTTTTTT | CASSPRTGGREKLFF
TRBD1 | TRBJ2-7 | once | TRBV18 | TGTGCCAGCTCACCCAGACAGGGTAGGAGCGAGCAGTACTTC | CASSPRQGRSEQYF
TRBD1 | TRBJ1-5 | once | TRBV4-2 | TGTGCCAGCAGCAAAACAGGGGGGGATAGCAATCAGCCCCAGCATTTT | CASSKTGGDSNQPQHF
NA | TRBJ1-2 | NA | TRBV6-1 | TGTGCCAGCAGTTATGCTCAGAACTATGGCTACACCTTC | CASSYAQNYGYTF
NA | TRBJ1-1 | NA | TRBV5-8 | TGTGCCAGCAGCTTAAGGTTGAACACTGAAGCTTTCTTT | CASSLRLNTEAFF
NA | TRBJ1-3 | NA | TRBV13 | TGTGCCAGCAGCCGGGGAGTGGCTGGAAACACCATATATTTT | CASSRGVAGNTIYF
NA | TRBJ2-1 | NA | TRBV24-1 | TGTGCCACCAGTGATTCGCCGGGGGGCGGGGGAAACTACAATGAGCAGTTCTTC | CATSDSPGGGGNYNEQFF
NA | TRBJ2-5 | NA | TRBV7-2 | TGTGCCAGCAGCTTAGGCGGGGAAGAGACCCAGTACTTC | CASSLGGEETQYF
TRBD2 | TRBJ2-3 | once | TRBV5-1 | TGCGCCAGCAGCTTGGCTCTAGCGGGGGGGCCGAATACGCAGTATTTT | CASSLALAGGPNTQYF
NA | TRBJ1-1 | NA | TRBV7-3 | TGTGCCAGCAGCTCCTCAGGGGAGGCTGAAGCTTTCTTT | CASSSSGEAEAFF
NA | TRBJ2-3 | once | TRBV18 | TGTGCCAGCTCACCTGGGCAGACAGATACGCAGTATTTT | CASSPGQTDTQYF
NA | TRBJ2-1 | once | TRBV7-3 | TGTGCCAGCAGCGAATCCGGGACTCCCTACGATGAGCAGTTCTTC | CASSESGTPYDEQFF
NA | TRBJ2-5 | NA | TRBV10-2 | TGCGCCAGCAGTGAGGCCTGGAGGGGTCTCTCAGAGACCCAGTACTTC | CASSEAWRGLSETQYF
TRBD2 | TRBJ2-5 | once | TRBV10-3 | TGTGCCATCAGTACGAATAGCGGGGCCCAAGAGACCCAGTACTTC | CAISTNSGAQETQYF
TRBD2 | TRBJ2-1 | NA | TRBV7-2 | TGTGCCAGCAACGGGGGGGGCCTTGGGGAGCAGTTCTTC | CASNGGGLGEQFF
NA | TRBJ1-5 | NA | TRBV5-6 | TGTGCCAGCAGCTTGGCCGGGTACCAGCCCCAGCATTTT | CASSLAGYQPQHF
NA | TRBJ1-1 | NA | TRBV7-9 | TGTGCCAGCAGCTTAGAATATAACCCCGAAGCTTTCTTT | CASSLEYNPEAFF
NA | TRBJ2-7 | NA | TRBV4-2 | TGTGCCAGCAGCCAATGGGACACGTCCTACGAGCAGTACTTC | CASSQWDTSYEQYF
NA | TRBJ1-1 | NA | TRBV10-3 | TGTGCCATCAGCGCAAACACTGAAGCTTTCTTT | CAISANTEAFF
TRBD1 | TRBJ1-1 | few | TRBV4-1 | TGCGCCAGCAGCCCTTTTGGGGGACAGGAGGCTGAAGCTTTCTTT | CASSPFGGQEAEAFF